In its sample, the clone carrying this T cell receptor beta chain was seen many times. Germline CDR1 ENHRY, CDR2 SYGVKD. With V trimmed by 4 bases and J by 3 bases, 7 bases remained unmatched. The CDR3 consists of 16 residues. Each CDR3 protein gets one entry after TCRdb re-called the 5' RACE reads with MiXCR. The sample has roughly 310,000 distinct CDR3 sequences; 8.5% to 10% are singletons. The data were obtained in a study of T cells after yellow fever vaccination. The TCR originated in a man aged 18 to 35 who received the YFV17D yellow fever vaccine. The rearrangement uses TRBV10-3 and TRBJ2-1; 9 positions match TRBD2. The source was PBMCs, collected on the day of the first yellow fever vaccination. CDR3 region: CAISGNSGGYYNEQFF. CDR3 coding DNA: TGTGCCATCAGTGGTAATAGCGGGGGCTACTACAATGAGCAGTTCTTC.